Described below is a single TCR beta chain sequence and its context. Its antigen is currently unknown. The data derive from a study of cytomegalovirus exposure and HLA in healthy donors. Study-level information: It was reported in a later analysis that the 90 to 150 validation repertoires used the same platform as the 550 to 800 first-cohort repertoires.

Clones were read by immunoSEQ multiplex PCR, and TCRdb kept only the in-frame ones, dropping some. The table lists 200,000 to 250,000 clones, roughly 84% of them singletons. The V segment lost 6 bases and the J segment 5 bases; nucleotides outside the gene matches: 8. The CDR3 is made up of 14 amino acids. The germline CDR1 and CDR2 sequences are KGHSH and LQKENI. Findings of the study overall: For most TCR sequences rarity was the rule, although some public TCRs occurred in many donors. In vitro work confirmed that three CMV-associated chains recognize CMV antigens.

The receptor's source is a woman aged 30 to 39 in good health and CMV-seropositive. V and J are TRBV18 and TRBJ2-7, with 9 positions matching TRBD1. Sequenced material: PBMCs. The CDR3 region is CASSQGQGGHEQYF. CDR3 sequence (DNA): TGTGCCAGCTCTCAGGGACAGGGTGGCCACGAGCAGTACTTC.